This is a list of T cell receptor beta chains from one sample in a study of T cell repertoires in cytomegalovirus infection. Their cognate antigens are unknown. TCRdb used MiXCR to reprocess the reads, holding one entry per CDR3 protein. This repertoire shows approximately 470,000 distinct CDR3 sequences, about two fifths found once; its top ten account for roughly two fifths. The sequencing used cultured PBMCs, collected from culture after CMV antigen stimulation. All receptors derive from a human donor in good health (CMV status not recorded). Some clones in this sample may be carry-over from other donors' samples. Both conserved end residues are trimmed from each CDR3.

CDR3aa | v_gene
ASSDTGELF | TRBV11-1
ASSKLAGGNPGELF | TRBV7-8
ASSLIEGFTIY | TRBV7-6
ASSLVAGVQGTQY | TRBV7-2
ASSFSFDRVNEQF | TRBV11-2
ASSFGGSYNEQF | TRBV5-6
ASSLASGGRDTQY | TRBV5-4
ASSLSSGLSYEQY | TRBV11-2
ASSLHNEQF | TRBV11-2
ASSQGRGKNQPQH | TRBV4-1
ASSSSVTQY | TRBV11-2
ASTQTGTGAGEQY | TRBV7-2
ASSGKRGDTYNEQF | TRBV7-9
ASTPGRRGAYEQY | TRBV7-2
ASSAAGGQSPLH | TRBV6-4
ASSDLNEAF | TRBV12-3/TRBV12-4
ASSLSRVPPSEQY | TRBV7-2
ASSIAGARNTGELF | TRBV7-9
ASSEAARWGVQY | TRBV6-1
ASSLYSSGRGNGYT | TRBV7-2
ASSVDPGGNSPLH | TRBV2
SARDRTGANVLT | TRBV20-1
ASSEQGPQSGANVLT | TRBV12-3/TRBV12-4
ASKRLDRGDQPQH | TRBV27
ASSPQEGTDTQY | TRBV7-2
SVLAGVSGELF | TRBV29-1
ASSFFVRGTQGTEAF | TRBV7-2
ASSLRTLSTDTQY | TRBV9
ASSSTGGAGQETQY | TRBV7-9
ASSLRLAGVSNEQF | TRBV7-2
ASSIFGTSGQPQH | TRBV19
ASSRTGGRAF | TRBV6-5
ASSYRSAGVGLHDEQF | TRBV7-2
ASSLAPGLPLTDTQY | TRBV7-4
ASGHSYDPEDNQPQH | TRBV12-5
ASSQVGTSGRLGQF | TRBV14
ATGQGAREKLF | TRBV10-3
ASSLNGGPSYEQY | TRBV7-2
ASTAGHRTEAF | TRBV6-2/TRBV6-3
SASRLYTASYNEQF | TRBV20-1
ASRTPGQGGFFQPQH | TRBV28
ASSRPSHAMNTEAF | TRBV6-5
ASSVLRAGYEQY | TRBV6-1
ASSLDRTEYTTNYGYT | TRBV11-2
ASSPPRRGNQPQH | TRBV28
SAGRGLY | TRBV20-1
ASSAWGPENQPQH | TRBV2
ASSAGHFNYGYT | TRBV7-2
ASSTPGQGYNEQF | TRBV2
ASSREGGQETQY | TRBV7-6
ASSAAGAPYNEQF | TRBV7-2
ASSEPGLAGVSEQF | TRBV7-6
ASSSQGAPGVVEAF | TRBV2